The entry below describes one T cell receptor beta chain. The antigen remains undetermined. Only CD45RO-negative cells positively selected for CCR7 counted as naive CD8 cells, so terminally differentiated effector memory CD45RA+ cells were excluded. TCRdb's table, derived via immunoSEQ multiplex PCR, lists solely in-frame clones and lacks some. The data contain roughly 1,800,000 clones, about 94% of them singletons. CDR1 PRHDT and CDR2 FYEKMQ come from the germline V gene (reference sequence). The length of the CDR3 is 12 residues. Trimming pared 3 bases from V and 7 bases from J, leaving 9 bases between. This sample was included in a study of shared clonotypes between healthy human individuals. Findings and limits, study-wide: Generally, estimated richness proved larger in naive subsets than it did in memory subsets.

Input material: naive CD8+ T cells sorted from blood. The receptor was isolated from a man aged 18 to 30 in good health. This chain connects TRBV13 to TRBJ1-2; D not resolved. The CDR3 region is CASSFEGGGYTF. Written as DNA, the CDR3 is TGTGCCAGCAGCTTTGAGGGTGGTGGCTACACCTTC.